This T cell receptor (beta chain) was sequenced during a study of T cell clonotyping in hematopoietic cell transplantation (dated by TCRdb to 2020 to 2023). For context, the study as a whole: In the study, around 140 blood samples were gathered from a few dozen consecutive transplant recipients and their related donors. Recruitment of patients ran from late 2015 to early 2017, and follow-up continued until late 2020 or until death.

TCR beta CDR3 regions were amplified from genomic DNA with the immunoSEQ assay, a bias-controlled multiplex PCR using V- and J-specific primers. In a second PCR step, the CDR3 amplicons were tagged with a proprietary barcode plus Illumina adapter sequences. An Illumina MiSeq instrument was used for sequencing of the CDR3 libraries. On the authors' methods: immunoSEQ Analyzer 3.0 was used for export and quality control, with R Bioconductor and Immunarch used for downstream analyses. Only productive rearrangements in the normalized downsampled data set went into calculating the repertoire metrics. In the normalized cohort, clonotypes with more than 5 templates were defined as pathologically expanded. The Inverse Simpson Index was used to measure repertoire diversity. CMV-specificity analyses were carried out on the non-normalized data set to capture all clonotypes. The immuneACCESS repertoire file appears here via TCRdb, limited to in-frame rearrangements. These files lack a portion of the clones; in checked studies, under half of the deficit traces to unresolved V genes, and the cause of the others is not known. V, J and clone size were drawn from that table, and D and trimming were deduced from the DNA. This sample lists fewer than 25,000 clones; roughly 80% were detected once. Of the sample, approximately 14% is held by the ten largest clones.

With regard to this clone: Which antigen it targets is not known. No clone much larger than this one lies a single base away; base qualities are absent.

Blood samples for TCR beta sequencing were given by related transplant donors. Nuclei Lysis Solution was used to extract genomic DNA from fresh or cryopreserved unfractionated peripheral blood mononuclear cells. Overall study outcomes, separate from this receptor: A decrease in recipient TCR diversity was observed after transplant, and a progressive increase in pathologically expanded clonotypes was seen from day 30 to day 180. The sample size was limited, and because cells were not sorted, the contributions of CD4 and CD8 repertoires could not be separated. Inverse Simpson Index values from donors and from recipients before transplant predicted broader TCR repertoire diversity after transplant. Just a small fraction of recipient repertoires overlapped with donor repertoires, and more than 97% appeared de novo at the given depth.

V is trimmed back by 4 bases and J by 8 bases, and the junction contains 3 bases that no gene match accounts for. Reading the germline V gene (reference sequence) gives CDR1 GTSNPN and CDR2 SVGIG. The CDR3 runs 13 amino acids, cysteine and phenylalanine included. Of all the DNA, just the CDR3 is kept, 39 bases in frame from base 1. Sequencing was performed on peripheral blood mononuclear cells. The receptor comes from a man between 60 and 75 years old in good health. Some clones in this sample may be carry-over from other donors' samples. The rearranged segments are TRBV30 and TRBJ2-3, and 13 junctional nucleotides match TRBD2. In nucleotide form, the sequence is TGTGCCTGGACACTAGCGGGGGGGAGTACGCAGTATTTT. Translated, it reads CAWTLAGGSTQYF.